The 4 T cell receptor beta chains listed next were all sequenced from one sample in a study of vaccination and CD4 T cells after COVID-19 (dated 2022 in TCRdb). Libraries were constructed by PCR. The instrument given in TCRdb is Illumina iSeq 100. At the Johns Hopkins FTIC core, DNA from the cultured CD4+ T cells underwent TCR sequencing with the Oncomine TCR Beta short-read assay. In TCRdb, the public reads were trimmed at Q25 with fastp and aligned with MiXCR, with productive beta chains retained. Each CDR3 protein gets just one entry, which takes the most common genes and DNA from the rows behind it. In all, the sample holds about 14,000 distinct CDR3 sequences, and approximately 33% of those were seen once. The ten largest make up roughly a tenth of the sample. These receptors have no identified antigens. Explained via the paper, the treatment or condition label denotes: roughly ten-day PBMC culture with coronavirus spike peptide pools or control peptides (ViraFEST assay).

The sequences come from CD4+ T cells from blood, cultured in vitro, collected after SARS-CoV-2 vaccination. These receptors were collected from a human donor who had recovered from COVID-19.

The chain combines TRBV28 with TRBJ1-5; D gene unclear. The CDR3 contains 17 residues. Trimming removed 6 bases from V and 6 bases from J, with 24 bases in between. Germline loops: CDR1 MDHEN, CDR2 SYDVKM. CDR3 in DNA: TGTGCCAGCAGCCTTGTCTTTAGTGCCAGACTGAGTCAGCCCCAGCATTTT. Its translation is CASSLVFSARLSQPQHF.

A few counts support this clonotype. The CDR3 sequence is CATSRDQDRVIGYTF. The CDR3 DNA is TGTGCCACCAGCAGAGATCAGGACAGGGTCATCGGCTACACCTTC. This chain connects TRBV15 to TRBJ1-2; 8 bases are a match to TRBD1. The V gene end was trimmed by 0 bases and the J gene end by 8 bases; junction bases not matched to a gene: 8. The germline CDR1 and CDR2 sequences are LNHNV and YYDKDF (reference sequence). The CDR3 runs to 15 residues.

This sequence joins TRBV29-1 and TRBJ2-3; D gene ambiguous. V was cut by 0 bases and J by 11 bases, with 15 bases left in between. Germline V lookup: CDR1 SQVTM, CDR2 ANQGSEA. There are 13 residues in the CDR3. The CDR3 DNA is TGCAGCGTTGAAGAACCCGACCCCGGCCGGCAGTATTTT. Translation gives CSVEEPDPGRQYF.

This chain connects TRBV7-9 to TRBJ2-1; 11 bases are a match to TRBD1. Germline values: CDR1 SEHNR, CDR2 FQNEAQ (reference sequence). The V segment lost 5 bases and the J segment 8 bases; nucleotides outside the gene matches: 5. The CDR3 totals 14 residues. CDR3 DNA sequence: TGTGCCAGCAGCATCCGGACAGGGGGCGATGAGCAGTTCTTC. It is translated as CASSIRTGGDEQFF.